This TCR beta chain comes out of a study of blood T cell repertoires in COVID-19. TCRdb's copy holds only in-frame clones and misses some; the assay was immunoSEQ multiplex PCR. The repertoire holds about 200,000 clones, approximately 80% seen once, with under 8% in the top ten. The TCR sequence derives from a man in his sixties with acute or convalescent COVID-19. Sequenced material: peripheral blood.

The CDR3 DNA is TGTGCCAGCAGTGGTCAGGGGAGACTAGCCAAAAACATTCAGTACTTC. Translating it yields CASSGQGRLAKNIQYF. The rearrangement links TRBV6-1 to TRBJ2-4; TRBD1 might be the D (6 bases). V was cut by 4 bases and J by 0 bases, with 13 bases left in between. The CDR3 contains 16 residues. Germline V CDR1 and CDR2: MNHNS, SASEGT.